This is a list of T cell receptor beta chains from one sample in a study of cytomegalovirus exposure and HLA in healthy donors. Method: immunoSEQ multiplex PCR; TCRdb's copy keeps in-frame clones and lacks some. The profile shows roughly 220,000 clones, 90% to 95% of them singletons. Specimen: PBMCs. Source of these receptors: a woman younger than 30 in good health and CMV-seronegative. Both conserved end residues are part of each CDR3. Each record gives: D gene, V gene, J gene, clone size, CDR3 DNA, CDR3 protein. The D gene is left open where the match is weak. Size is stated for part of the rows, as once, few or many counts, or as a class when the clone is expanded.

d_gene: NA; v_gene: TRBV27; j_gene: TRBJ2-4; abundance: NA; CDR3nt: TGTGCCAGCAGGGGGCCACTTCGAAACATTCAGTACTTC; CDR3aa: CASRGPLRNIQYF
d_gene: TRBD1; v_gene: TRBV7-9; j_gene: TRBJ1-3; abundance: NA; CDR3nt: TGTGCCAGCAGCTTCAACGCGGGGACAGCTTGGTCTGGAAACACCATATATTTT; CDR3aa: CASSFNAGTAWSGNTIYF
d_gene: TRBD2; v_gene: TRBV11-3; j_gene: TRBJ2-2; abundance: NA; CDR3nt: TGTGCCAGCAGCTCTCGCCGAGGGAGGGCGAACACCGGGGAGCTGTTTTTT; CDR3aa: CASSSRRGRANTGELFF
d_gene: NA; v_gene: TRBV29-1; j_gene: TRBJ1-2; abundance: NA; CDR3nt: TGCAGCGTTCAAAACAGACAGGTGGACGGAGGCGGCTACACCTTC; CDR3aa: CSVQNRQVDGGGYTF
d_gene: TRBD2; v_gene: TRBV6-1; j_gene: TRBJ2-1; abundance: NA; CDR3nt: TGTGCCAGTTCTCCTAGCGGACTATACAATGAGCAGTTCTTC; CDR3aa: CASSPSGLYNEQFF
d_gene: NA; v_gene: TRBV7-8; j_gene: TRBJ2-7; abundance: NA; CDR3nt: TGTGCCAGCAGCTTATATACCCCTAGCGTCGCCTACGAGCAGTACTTC; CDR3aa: CASSLYTPSVAYEQYF
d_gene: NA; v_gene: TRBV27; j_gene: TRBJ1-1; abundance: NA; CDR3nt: TGTGCCAGCAGAAAAGCCCGGACAGCTATGAACACTGAAGCTTTCTTT; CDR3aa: CASRKARTAMNTEAFF
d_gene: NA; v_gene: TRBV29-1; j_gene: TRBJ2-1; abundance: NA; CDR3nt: TGCAGCGTTGAAGATCTAGGAGGCCCCGCCTCAAGCTCCTACAATGAGCAGTTCTTC; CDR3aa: CSVEDLGGPASSSYNEQFF
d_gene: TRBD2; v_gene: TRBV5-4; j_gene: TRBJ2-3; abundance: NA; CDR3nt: TGTGCCAGCAGCCCCGTTAGGACTAGCGGGAGTGCAGATACGCAGTATTTT; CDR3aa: CASSPVRTSGSADTQYF
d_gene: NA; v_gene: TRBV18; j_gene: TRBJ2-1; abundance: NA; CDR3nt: TGTGCCAGCTCACCAAAGGCGGGACAGCCCTACAATGAGCAGTTCTTC; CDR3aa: CASSPKAGQPYNEQFF
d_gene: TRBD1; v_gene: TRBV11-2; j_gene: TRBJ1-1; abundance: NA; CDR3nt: TGTGCCAGCAGCTTATACGGTCGACAGGGGGACACTGAAGCTTTCTTT; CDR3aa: CASSLYGRQGDTEAFF
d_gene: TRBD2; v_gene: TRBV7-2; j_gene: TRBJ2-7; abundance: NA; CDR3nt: TGTGCCAGCAGCTTAGGACTAGCGGGCGCTGAGCAGTACTTC; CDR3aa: CASSLGLAGAEQYF
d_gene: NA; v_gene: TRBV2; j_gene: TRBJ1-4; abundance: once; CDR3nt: TGTGCCAGCAGTGACTCCGGGGATGAAAAACTGTTTTTT; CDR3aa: CASSDSGDEKLFF
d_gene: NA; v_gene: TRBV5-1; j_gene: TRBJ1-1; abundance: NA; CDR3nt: TGCGCCAGCAGCTTGGAAGCAGGGGTCCCCATGAACACTGAAGCTTTCTTT; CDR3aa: CASSLEAGVPMNTEAFF
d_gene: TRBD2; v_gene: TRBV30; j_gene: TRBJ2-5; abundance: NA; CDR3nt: TGTGCCTGGAGTGTAGGGAAGGCTAGCGGGAGGGCCGTCGAGACCCAGTACTTC; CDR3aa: CAWSVGKASGRAVETQYF
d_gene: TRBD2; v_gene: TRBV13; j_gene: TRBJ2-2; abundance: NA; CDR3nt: TGTGCCAGCAGCCTCGGGACTAGTACCGGGGAGCTGTTTTTT; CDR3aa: CASSLGTSTGELFF
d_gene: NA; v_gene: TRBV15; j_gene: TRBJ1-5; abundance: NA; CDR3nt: TGTGCCACCAGCAGACCAAATCAGCCCCAGCATTTT; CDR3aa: CATSRPNQPQHF
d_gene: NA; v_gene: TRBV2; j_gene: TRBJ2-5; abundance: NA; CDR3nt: TGTGCCAGCAGTGAAACCCGGAGCGGGACCCAGTACTTC; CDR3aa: CASSETRSGTQYF
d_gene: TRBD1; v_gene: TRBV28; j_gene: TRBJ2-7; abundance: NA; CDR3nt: TGTGCCAGCAGTTTGGGGTTGGGACAGGGGAATGAGCAGTACTTC; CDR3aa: CASSLGLGQGNEQYF
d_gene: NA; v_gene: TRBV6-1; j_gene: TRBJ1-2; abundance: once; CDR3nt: TGTGCCAGCACCTACGGGAACTATGGCTACACCTTC; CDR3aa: CASTYGNYGYTF
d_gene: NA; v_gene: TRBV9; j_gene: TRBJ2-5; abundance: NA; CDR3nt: TGTGCCAGCAGCGTAGGAGCCACATACGGGAGAGAAGAGACCCAGTACTTC; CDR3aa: CASSVGATYGREETQYF
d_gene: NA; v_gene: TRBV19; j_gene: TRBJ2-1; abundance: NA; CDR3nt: TGTGCCAGTAGTATAGATCCCGTCTCCTACAATGAGCAGTTCTTC; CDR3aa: CASSIDPVSYNEQFF
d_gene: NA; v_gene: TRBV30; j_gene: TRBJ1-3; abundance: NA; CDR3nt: TGTGCCTGGAATACAGGTCTCTCTGGAAACACCATATATTTT; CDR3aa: CAWNTGLSGNTIYF
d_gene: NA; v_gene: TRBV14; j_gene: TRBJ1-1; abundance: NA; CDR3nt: TGTGCCAGCAGCCAATGGGGGGACACTGAAGCTTTCTTT; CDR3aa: CASSQWGDTEAFF
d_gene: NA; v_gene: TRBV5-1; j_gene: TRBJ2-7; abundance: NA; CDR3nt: TGCGCCAGCAGCTTGGGGTCTAGCAACTCCTACGAGCAGTACTTC; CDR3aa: CASSLGSSNSYEQYF